Included here is one T cell receptor beta chain sequence, with context. The V and J ends lost 7 bases and 8 bases respectively, with 20 bases between them. Germline CDR1 GTSNPN, CDR2 SVGIG (reference sequence). There are 14 residues in the CDR3. The data derive from a study of blood T cell repertoires in COVID-19. As processed by the authors: Quantification of nucleated cells was approximated via reference gene primer amplification. The assay was immunoSEQ multiplex PCR, and TCRdb's table has in-frame clones only and misses some. V and J calls and clone size are as listed in that table; D and trimming were resolved from the DNA. The sample has more than 65,000 clones; about four fifths are singletons.

Sequenced: peripheral blood. The chain combines TRBV30 with TRBJ1-4, with D possibly being TRBD1 (5 bases). The clonotype originates from an elderly woman with active or convalescent COVID-19. CDR3 DNA: TGTGCCTTGAAGAGACAGAACCTAGGGGAAAAACTGTTTTTT. Protein sequence: CALKRQNLGEKLFF. The full variable domain, in which reference TRBV30 and TRBJ1-4 provide the parts outside the CDR3, is SQTIHQWPATLVQPVGSPLSLECTVEGTSNPNLYWYRQAAGRGLQLLFYSVGIGQISSEVPQNLSASRPQDRQFILSSKKLLLSDSGFYLCALKRQNLGEKLFFGSGTQLSVL.